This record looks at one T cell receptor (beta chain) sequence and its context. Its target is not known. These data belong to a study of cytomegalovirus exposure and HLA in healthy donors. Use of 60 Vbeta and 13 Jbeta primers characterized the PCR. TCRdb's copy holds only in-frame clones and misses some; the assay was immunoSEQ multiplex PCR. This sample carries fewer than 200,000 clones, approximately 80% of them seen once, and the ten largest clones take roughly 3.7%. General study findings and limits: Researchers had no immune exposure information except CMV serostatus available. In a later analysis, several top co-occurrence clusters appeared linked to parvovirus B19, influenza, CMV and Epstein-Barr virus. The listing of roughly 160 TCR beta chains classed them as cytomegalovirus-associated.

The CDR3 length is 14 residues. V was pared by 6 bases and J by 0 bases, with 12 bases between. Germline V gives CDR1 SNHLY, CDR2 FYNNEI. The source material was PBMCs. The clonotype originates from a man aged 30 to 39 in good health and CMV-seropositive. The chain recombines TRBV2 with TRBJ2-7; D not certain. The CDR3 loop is CASRTGVASYEQYF. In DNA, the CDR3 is TGTGCCAGCAGGACGGGTGTCGCCTCCTACGAGCAGTACTTC. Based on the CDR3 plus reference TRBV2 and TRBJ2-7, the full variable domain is EPEVTQTPSHQVTQMGQEVILRCVPISNHLYFYWYRQILGQKVEFLVSFYNNEISEKSEIFDDQFSVERPDGSNFTLKIRSTKLEDSAMYFCASRTGVASYEQYFGPGTRLTVT.